These 14 T cell receptor beta chains were sequenced from one sample in a study of glioma-infiltrating T cells. Amplification of TCR alpha and beta CDR3 regions from RNA used iRepertoire nested multiplex PCR. TCRdb passed the multiplex PCR reads through MiXCR, listing each CDR3 protein once. The sample carries under 200,000 distinct CDR3 sequences, approximately 30% recorded once. Input material: glioma tissue, nonneoplastic brain tissue, or PBMCs (not recorded which). The receptor source for this set is a human donor with low-grade glioma or glioblastoma, undergoing nonglioma brain surgery, or in good health (not recorded which).

The sample holds many counts of this clonotype. This chain uses TRBV12-3 or TRBV12-4 with TRBJ2-7; 11 bases are a match to TRBD2. The V gene end was trimmed by 6 bases and the J gene end by 3 bases; junction bases not matched to a gene: 7. The CDR3 has 15 residues. CDR3 amino acids: CASRIAGGGIYEQYF. CDR3 nucleotide sequence: TGTGCCAGCAGGATAGCGGGAGGGGGGATCTACGAGCAGTACTTC.

This clonotype was detected many times. DNA for the CDR3: TGCAGTGGTCTGACAGGGGGCGGACGTGCTGAAGCTTTCTTT. This gives the protein CSGLTGGGRAEAFF. The V gene is TRBV20-1, the J gene TRBJ1-1; TRBD1 agrees at 10 bases. CDR1 is DFQATT, CDR2 SNEGSKA, per germline (reference sequence). The CDR3 covers 14 residues. J was trimmed by 6 bases and V by 7 bases; bases with no gene match: 11.

This chain links TRBV20-1 with TRBJ2-7, with 7 bases matching TRBD1. The trim removed 6 bases at V and 4 bases at J, leaving 3 bases unmatched. The CDR3 consists of 11 residues. Germline assignment: CDR1 DFQATT and CDR2 SNEGSKA (reference sequence). The CDR3 nucleotides read TGCAGTGCGGGCAGGGGGTACGAGCAGTACTTC. Its protein is CSAGRGYEQYF.

The sample holds one count of this clonotype. A single base separates this from a much larger clone, so it may be a read error. V gene TRBV28 combines with J gene TRBJ2-7; D remains ambiguous. Germline V gives CDR1 MDHEN, CDR2 SYDVKM. This CDR3 is 15 amino acids long. CDR3 in amino acids: CASSLLVGYSYEHYF. CDR3 DNA: TGTGCCAGCAGTCTGCTGGTTGGTTACTCCTACGAGCATTACTTC.

This clonotype was seen many times. V is TRBV7-9 and J is TRBJ2-5; D might be TRBD1 (5 bases). V was trimmed by 0 bases and J by 4 bases, leaving 6 bases between them. The CDR3 contains 13 residues. Germline V lookup: CDR1 SEHNR, CDR2 FQNEAQ (reference sequence). CDR3 in amino acids: CASSLARAETQYF. The CDR3 DNA is TGTGCCAGCAGCTTAGCCAGGGCAGAGACCCAGTACTTC.

A note on this clonotype: One end of the junction does not line up with germline, which may come from a read error. This rearrangement joins TRBV6-2 or TRBV6-3 to TRBJ2-1; TRBD1 matches 9 bases. Germline CDR1 is MNHEY and CDR2 is SVGEGT. This CDR3 region has 16 residues. The CDR3 reads CSSRPRGTGCYNEQFF. The CDR3 DNA sequence: TGTTCCAGCAGACCCCGCGGGACAGGGTGCTACAATGAGCAGTTCTTC.

As to this clonotype: One base away lies a much larger clone, so this may be a sequencing read error. For the CDR3, the DNA is TGTGCCAGCAGCGAAATTATCATGACTAGCGGGATAGCCAATGAGCAGTACTTC. This codes for CASSEIIMTSGIANEQYF. The V call is TRBV7-9, the J call TRBJ2-7, with 11 bases fitting TRBD2. Unmatched junction bases numbered 19, after V lost 5 bases and J lost 7 bases. The CDR3 totals 18 residues. Germline lookup yields CDR1 SEHNR and CDR2 FQNEAQ (reference sequence).

This clonotype was found many times. The J gene is TRBJ2-1, the V gene TRBV20-1, with D perhaps TRBD1 (5 bases). Germline V gives CDR1 DFQATT, CDR2 SNEGSKA (reference sequence). The CDR3 sequence is 13 residues long. V lost 4 bases and J 7 bases, leaving 14 bases between the germline ends. CDR3 residues: CSAIYRRSNEQFF. CDR3 coding DNA: TGCAGTGCTATTTACAGGCGGTCAAATGAGCAGTTCTTC.

This clonotype showed up just a few times. It may be a read error: a sequence one base away is much more abundant. The V gene is TRBV10-2, the J gene TRBJ2-7, with 13 positions matching TRBD2. The CDR3 runs 14 residues. In germline, CDR1 is WSHSY, CDR2 SAAADI. This CDR3 is CATTGTSGNNEQYF. The DNA for the CDR3 is TGTGCCACCACCGGGACTAGCGGGAACAATGAGCAGTACTTC.

This clonotype was counted at least ten times. The chain carries TRBV10-3 and TRBJ1-2, with TRBD1 matching over 7 bases. Germline values: CDR1 ENHRY, CDR2 SYGVKD. CDR3 size: 14 residues. Trimming removed 3 bases from V and 8 bases from J; junction bases left unmatched: 9. The CDR3 spells CAISDLGGNEGYTF. The CDR3 coding sequence is TGTGCCATCAGTGATTTAGGGGGCAATGAGGGCTACACCTTC.

This clonotype was found many times. The rearrangement links TRBV4-3 to TRBJ1-1; D not resolved. CDR1 LGHNA and CDR2 YSLEER come from the germline V gene. The ends were cut back, 0 bases at V and 0 bases at J, with 2 bases in the middle. The CDR3 contains 13 residues. CDR3 sequence (DNA): TGCGCCAGCAGCCAAGATATGAACACTGAAGCTTTCTTT. It encodes CASSQDMNTEAFF.

This clonotype appeared many times. The V call is TRBV7-9, the J call TRBJ2-7; D is possibly TRBD2 (6 bases). The V gene's germline CDR1 is SEHNR and CDR2 FQNEAQ (reference sequence). Trimming pared 2 bases from V and 1 base from J, leaving 12 bases between. The CDR3 extends over 15 amino acids. The CDR3 DNA is TGTGCCAGCAGCTTAACCGGGGGAAGGTCCTACGAGCAGTACTTC. It is translated as CASSLTGGRSYEQYF.

The CDR3 DNA is TGTGCCAGCAGTATTTCTAGCGGGAGTATCTACGAGCAGTACTTC. As protein: CASSISSGSIYEQYF. The chain couples TRBV27 to TRBJ2-7, with 10 bases fitting TRBD2. Germline V lookup: CDR1 MNHEY, CDR2 SMNVEV (reference sequence). The CDR3 length is 15 residues. Trimming took 5 bases from V and 3 from J; bases not matched to a gene: 7.

About this clonotype itself: The junction differs from germline at one of its ends, possibly a read error. The chain employs TRBV29-1 and TRBJ1-1, with 9 bases that match TRBD1. Germline V gives CDR1 SQVTM, CDR2 ANQGSEA. The CDR3 runs 14 residues. The CDR3 loop reads CGGVKQGANTEAFF. CDR3 coding DNA: TGCGGCGGGGTCAAACAGGGGGCGAACACTGAGGCTTTCTTT.